The T cell receptor (beta chain) under discussion was sequenced for a study of regulatory T cells in long-lasting Graves disease. Study-wide points: Favored gene segments in persistent disease were TRBV28, TRBJ1-2 and TRBJ2-5. Persistent patients had more shared public clonotypes (2,741) than new patients (roughly 940).

Looked up from germline, CDR1 is LNHNV and CDR2 is YYDKDF (reference sequence). The CDR3 has 17 amino acids. V dropped 0 bases and J dropped 2 bases, with 16 bases sitting between them. This clonotype was observed a few times. What it binds is unknown. Combining iRepertoire HTBI primers with Arm-PCR of CDR3 regions, the authors built TCR beta libraries. TCRdb re-derived calls from the multiplex PCR reads in MiXCR, one entry per CDR3 protein. This sample has about 440,000 distinct CDR3 sequences, with less than 20% found just once. Noted time point: newly diagnosed GD, antithyroid drugs for less than 3 months. Preparation of the TCR library used RNA extracted from PBMCs. The authors drew patients from an endocrinology department in Xi'an, China. The sample was also reused in another study, on T cells in Graves' hyperthyroidism and ophthalmopathy. That paper notes: TCR CDR3 underwent first-round RT-PCR with the HTBI primer set.

This sample comprised peripheral blood mononuclear cells (PBMCs), obtained at new diagnosis, from a patient treated with antithyroid drugs. This receptor was obtained from a woman aged 25 to 39 with Graves disease. The chain employs TRBV15 and TRBJ1-2, with D perhaps TRBD1 (5 bases). The chain's CDR3 is CATSREGFSGTNYGYTF. For the CDR3, the DNA is TGTGCCACCAGCAGAGAGGGCTTTTCAGGGACCAACTATGGCTACACCTTC.